This note documents a single T cell receptor (beta chain) sequence. The antigen remains unidentified. This sample stems from a study of shared clonotypes between healthy human individuals. Study details: Three men and a couple of women, aged 18 to 49, were donors. Study-wide results and limits: Relative to their counterparts shared across all four donors, non-shared clonotypes exhibited diminished generation probabilities.

For every subset, genomic DNA was evenly distributed across several immunoSEQ plates. Replicate sorted-subset PCRs were loaded with around 210 ng DNA, 25,000 to 30,000 T cell genomes. Measured with immunoSEQ multiplex PCR; TCRdb has only the in-frame clones, and not every one. The table includes approximately 650,000 clones, roughly 95% detected once. The naive CD8 fraction comprised CD45RO-negative cells positively selected for CCR7 and excluded terminally differentiated effector memory CD45RA+ cells. Germline V gene data show CDR1 as SGHNT and CDR2 as YYREEE (reference sequence). V lost 2 bases and J lost 4, with 12 bases in between. This CDR3 has 14 residues.

The clonotype comes from a woman in her 30s in good health. The sample consisted of naive CD8+ T cells sorted from blood. The rearrangement links TRBV5-4 to TRBJ1-1; TRBD1 is a possible D gene (5 bases). The CDR3 here is CASSFGGVSTEAFF. The CDR3 nucleotides read TGTGCCAGCAGCTTTGGAGGGGTTAGCACTGAAGCTTTCTTT.